Listed below are T cell receptor beta chains from one sample, sequenced in a study of CD8+ T cells in alopecia areata. Assay used: immunoSEQ multiplex PCR; TCRdb lists only in-frame clones, some missing. The table includes some 120,000 clones, 58% detected once. Here the sequenced sample was CD4+ T cells sorted from blood, taken at week 0. These receptors were taken from a human donor with alopecia areata. Both conserved end residues are part of each CDR3. D genes are given only for firm matches. Clone size, where shown, is once, few, many, or a class for clones that have expanded.

d_call	j_call	clone_size	v_call	cdr3_nt	cdr3_aa
TRBD2	TRBJ2-5	-	TRBV9	TGTGCCAGCAGTGAGACCGGGACTAGCATTTCCCAGTACTTC	CASSETGTSISQYF
-	TRBJ2-6	-	TRBV7-2	TGTGCCAGCAGCTTAGTGAGAGGCTCCTCTGGGGCCAACGTCCTGACTTTC	CASSLVRGSSGANVLTF
-	TRBJ2-3	few	TRBV29-1	TGCAGCGTCGATATGACAGCCGGTGAAACAGATACGCAGTATTTT	CSVDMTAGETDTQYF
-	TRBJ1-3	-	TRBV30	TGTGCCTGGAGTTTGGGCTCTGGAAACACCATATATTTT	CAWSLGSGNTIYF
-	TRBJ2-2	-	TRBV27	TGTGCCAGCAGTTTAGACAGGCCTACGAACACCGGGGAGCTGTTTTTT	CASSLDRPTNTGELFF
-	TRBJ1-2	few	TRBV29-1	TGCAGCGCCCGGGACATCTTTAACTATGGCTACACCTTC	CSARDIFNYGYTF
-	TRBJ1-1	-	TRBV29-1	TGCAGCGGGACCCAGACCGGATGGGGGCTCGCGGAAGCTTTCTTT	CSGTQTGWGLAEAFF
TRBD1	TRBJ2-6	few	TRBV19	TGTGCCAGTAGTCCGGGACAGGGCTCTGGGGCCAACGTCCTGACTTTC	CASSPGQGSGANVLTF
-	TRBJ2-6	few	TRBV5-5	TGTGCCAGCAGCCAAGAAAACTCTGGGGCCAACGTCCTGACTTTC	CASSQENSGANVLTF
TRBD1	TRBJ1-2	-	TRBV5-6	TGTGCCAGCAGCTTCACCGGGACAGGGGGCCGTGGCTACACCTTC	CASSFTGTGGRGYTF
-	TRBJ2-7	-	TRBV6-5	TGTGCCAGCAGTCCTGCGGGCCCAGCCGAGCAGTACTTC	CASSPAGPAEQYF
TRBD2	TRBJ2-1	-	TRBV7-9	TGTGCCAGCAGCCCTCCGGGACTAGCGAATTTCTACAATGAGCAGTTCTTC	CASSPPGLANFYNEQFF
-	TRBJ1-2	few	TRBV10-3	TGTGCCATCAGTGGATCGGGGGACCATGGCTACACCTTC	CAISGSGDHGYTF
-	TRBJ2-5	-	TRBV28	TGTGCCAGCAGTAGCCTCACGCCGTACCAAGAGACCCAGTACTTC	CASSSLTPYQETQYF
TRBD2	TRBJ2-1	-	TRBV5-4	TGTGCCAGCAGGTCGGCTGCTAGCGGGAGTGGTGAGCAGTTCTTC	CASRSAASGSGEQFF
TRBD1	TRBJ2-3	-	TRBV11-1	TGTGCCAGCAGCCATCCCGGACAGGACGTTTGGGATACGCAGTATTTT	CASSHPGQDVWDTQYF
TRBD2	TRBJ2-3	-	TRBV14	TGTGCCAGCAGCCAAGGACTAGCCAACACAGATACGCAGTATTTT	CASSQGLANTDTQYF
-	TRBJ1-2	-	TRBV2	TGTGCCAGCAGTGAACGGGGGGCCGACTATGGCTACACCTTC	CASSERGADYGYTF
-	TRBJ1-1	few	TRBV4-1	TGCGCCACCAGGAGAATTGGAGGGAAGAACACTGAAGCTTTCTTT	CATRRIGGKNTEAFF
-	TRBJ2-3	once	TRBV7-2	TGTGCCAGCAGCGTTGGGGGCCGCACAGATACGCAGTATTTT	CASSVGGRTDTQYF
TRBD2	TRBJ2-3	-	TRBV9	TGTGCCAGCAGCGATACTAGCGGGACTACCACAGATACGCAGTATTTT	CASSDTSGTTTDTQYF
-	TRBJ2-1	few	TRBV5-1	TGCGCCAGCAGCTTCAGGGTTAATGAGCAGTTCTTC	CASSFRVNEQFF
-	TRBJ2-3	-	TRBV7-9	TGTGCCGCCGGGGGAGGTGATACGCAGTATTTT	CAAGGGDTQYF
-	TRBJ2-5	-	TRBV4-2	TGTGCCAGCAGCCAAGGGTCGGGCAGGAAAGAGACCCAGTACTTC	CASSQGSGRKETQYF
-	TRBJ1-2	few	TRBV15	TGTGCCACCAGCAGCCGACACCCCAGCATCAACTATGGCTACACCTTC	CATSSRHPSINYGYTF
TRBD1	TRBJ1-1	once	TRBV18	TGTGCCAGCTTCATCGACAGGGACACTGAAGCTTTCTTT	CASFIDRDTEAFF
-	TRBJ1-4	-	TRBV5-6	TGTGCCAGCAGCTTGGTAGACGTGGCAAATGAAAAACTGTTTTTT	CASSLVDVANEKLFF
TRBD2	TRBJ2-3	few	TRBV5-6	TGTGCCAGCAGCCTAGCGGGACGGGATACGCAGTATTTT	CASSLAGRDTQYF
TRBD2	TRBJ2-1	few	TRBV9	TGTGCCAGCAGCCCCTTAGCGGGTGAGCAGTTCTTC	CASSPLAGEQFF
-	TRBJ1-1	once	TRBV5-6	TGTGCCAGCAGCTTGGAAAGGGGTTCGGGGACTGAAGCTTTCTTT	CASSLERGSGTEAFF
-	TRBJ2-3	few	TRBV7-2	TGTGCCAGTCTAGTGGCGGGCACAGATACGCAGTATTTT	CASLVAGTDTQYF
TRBD1	TRBJ1-2	-	TRBV5-6	TGTGCCAGCAGATCTACGGACAGGTCGGTCTATGGCTACACCTTC	CASRSTDRSVYGYTF
TRBD2	TRBJ2-7	few	TRBV7-2	TGTGCCAGCAGCTTAGTTCCTAGCGGCTTTAGCGAGCAGTACTTC	CASSLVPSGFSEQYF
-	TRBJ1-2	-	TRBV19	TGTGCCAGTAGTCTGGGATCCCGCGATGGCTACACCTTC	CASSLGSRDGYTF
-	TRBJ1-5	many	TRBV5-1	TGCGCCAGCAGCGAGGGACCCGGCCAGCCCCAGCATTTT	CASSEGPGQPQHF
-	TRBJ1-5	-	TRBV11-2	TGTGCCAGCAGCTTAGATAGGGGGACCAATCAGCCCCAGCATTTT	CASSLDRGTNQPQHF
-	TRBJ1-2	-	TRBV7-2	TGTGCCAGCAGCTTCACGGGAACGGGTGGCTACACCTTC	CASSFTGTGGYTF
TRBD1	TRBJ1-6	few	TRBV5-4	TGTGCCAGCAGCTTTCCCGGGACAGGGAATTCACCCCTCCACTTT	CASSFPGTGNSPLHF
TRBD2	TRBJ2-2	few	TRBV4-3	TGCGCCAGCAGCCAAGGATTAAGCGGGAGTGCCTCCGGGGAGCTGTTTTTT	CASSQGLSGSASGELFF